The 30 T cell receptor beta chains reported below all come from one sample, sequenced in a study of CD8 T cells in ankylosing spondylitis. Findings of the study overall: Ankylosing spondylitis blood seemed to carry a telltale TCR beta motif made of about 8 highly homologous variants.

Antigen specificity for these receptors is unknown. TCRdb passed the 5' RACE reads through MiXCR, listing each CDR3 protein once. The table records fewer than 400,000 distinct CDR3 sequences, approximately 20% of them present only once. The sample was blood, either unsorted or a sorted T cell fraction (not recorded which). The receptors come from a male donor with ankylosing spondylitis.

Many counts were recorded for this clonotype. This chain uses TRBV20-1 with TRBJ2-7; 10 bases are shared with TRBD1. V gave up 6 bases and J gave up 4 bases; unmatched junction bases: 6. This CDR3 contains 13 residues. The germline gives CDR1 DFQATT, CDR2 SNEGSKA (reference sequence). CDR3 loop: CSATTGGSYEQYF. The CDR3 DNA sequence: TGCAGTGCCACGACAGGGGGCTCTTACGAGCAGTACTTC.

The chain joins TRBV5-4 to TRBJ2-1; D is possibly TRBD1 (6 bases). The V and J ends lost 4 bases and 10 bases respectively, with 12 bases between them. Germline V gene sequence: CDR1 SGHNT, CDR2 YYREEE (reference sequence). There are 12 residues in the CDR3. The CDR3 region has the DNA TGTGCCAGCAGCATAGACAGGACCGAGCAGTTCTTC. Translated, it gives CASSIDRTEQFF.

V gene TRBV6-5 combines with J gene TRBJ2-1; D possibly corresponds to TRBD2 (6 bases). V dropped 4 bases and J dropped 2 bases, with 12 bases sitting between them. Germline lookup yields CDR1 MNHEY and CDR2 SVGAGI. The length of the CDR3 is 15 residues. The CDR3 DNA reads TGTGCCAGCAGTTGGGGACTTGAAACCTACAATGAGCAGTTCTTC. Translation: CASSWGLETYNEQFF.

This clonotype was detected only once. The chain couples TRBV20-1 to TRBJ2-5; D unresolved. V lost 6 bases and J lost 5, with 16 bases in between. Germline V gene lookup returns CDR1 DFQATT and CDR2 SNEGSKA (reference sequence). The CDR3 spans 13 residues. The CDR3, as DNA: TGCAGTGCCACCCCCTGGGCCCGGGAGACCCAGTACTTC. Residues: CSATPWARETQYF.

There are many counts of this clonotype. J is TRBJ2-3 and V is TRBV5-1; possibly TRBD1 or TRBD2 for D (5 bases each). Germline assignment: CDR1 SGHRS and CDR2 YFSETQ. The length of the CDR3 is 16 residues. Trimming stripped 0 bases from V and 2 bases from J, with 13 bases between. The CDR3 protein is CASSLAGPGNTDTQYF. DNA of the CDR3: TGCGCCAGCAGCTTGGCGGGGCCGGGTAACACAGATACGCAGTATTTT.

The CDR3 DNA reads as TGTGCCAGCTCACCCGACAGGGAGTGGGGTAATGAGCAGTTCTTC. Translation: CASSPDREWGNEQFF. V gene TRBV18 combines with J gene TRBJ2-1, with 7 bases lining up with TRBD1. Germline CDR1 reads KGHSH; CDR2 reads LQKENI. CDR3 length: 15 residues. Trimming at V came to 3 bases and at J to 7 bases, leaving 9 bases not matched to a gene.

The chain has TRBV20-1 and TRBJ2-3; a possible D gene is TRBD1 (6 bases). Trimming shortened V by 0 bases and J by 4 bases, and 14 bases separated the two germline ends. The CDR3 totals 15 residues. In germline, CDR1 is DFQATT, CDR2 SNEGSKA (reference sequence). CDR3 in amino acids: CSARDGRGEADTQYF. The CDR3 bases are TGCAGTGCTAGAGATGGCAGGGGTGAGGCAGATACGCAGTATTTT.

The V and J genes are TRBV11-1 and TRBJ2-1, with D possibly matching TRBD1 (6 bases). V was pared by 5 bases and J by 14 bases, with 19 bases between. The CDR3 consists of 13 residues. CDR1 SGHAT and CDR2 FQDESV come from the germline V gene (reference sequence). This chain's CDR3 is CASSLDRRVSEFF. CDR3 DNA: TGTGCCAGCAGCCTAGACAGGCGGGTGAGTGAGTTCTTC. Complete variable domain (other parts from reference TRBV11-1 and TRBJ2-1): EAEVAQSPRYKITEKSQAVAFWCDPISGHATLYWYRQILGQGPELLVQFQDESVVDDSQLPKDRFSAERLKGVDSTLKIQPAELGDSAMYLCASSLDRRVSEFFGPGTRLTVL.

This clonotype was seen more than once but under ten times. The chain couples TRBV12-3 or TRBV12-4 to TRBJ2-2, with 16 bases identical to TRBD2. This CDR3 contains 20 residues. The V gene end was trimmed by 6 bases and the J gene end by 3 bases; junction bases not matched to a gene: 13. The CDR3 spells CASSRLLGLAGGPDTGELFF. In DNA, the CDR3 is TGTGCCAGCAGCCGACTGTTGGGACTAGCGGGAGGGCCGGACACCGGGGAGCTGTTTTTT.

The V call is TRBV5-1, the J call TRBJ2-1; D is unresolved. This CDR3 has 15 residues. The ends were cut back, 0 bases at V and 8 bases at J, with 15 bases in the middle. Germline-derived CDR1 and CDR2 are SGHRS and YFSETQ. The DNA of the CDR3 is TGCGCCAGCAGCTTGGATTCGAGCCGAGTCTATGAGCAGTTCTTC. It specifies CASSLDSSRVYEQFF. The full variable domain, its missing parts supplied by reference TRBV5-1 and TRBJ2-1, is KAGVTQTPRYLIKTRGQQVTLSCSPISGHRSVSWYQQTPGQGLQFLFEYFSETQRNKGNFPGRFSGRQFSNSRSEMNVSTLELGDSALYLCASSLDSSRVYEQFFGPGTRLTVL.

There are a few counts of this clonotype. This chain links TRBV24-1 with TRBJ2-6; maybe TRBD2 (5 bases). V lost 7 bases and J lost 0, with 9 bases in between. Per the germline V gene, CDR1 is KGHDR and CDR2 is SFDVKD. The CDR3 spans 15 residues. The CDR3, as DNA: TGTGCCACCAGCTCAGGAGGCTCTGGGGCCAACGTCCTGACTTTC. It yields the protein CATSSGGSGANVLTF.

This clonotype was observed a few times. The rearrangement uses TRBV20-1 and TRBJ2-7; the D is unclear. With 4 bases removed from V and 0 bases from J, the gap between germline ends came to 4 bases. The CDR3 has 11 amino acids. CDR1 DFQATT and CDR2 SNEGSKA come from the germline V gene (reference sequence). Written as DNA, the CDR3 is TGCAGTGCTATCAGCTCCTACGAGCAGTACTTC. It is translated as CSAISSYEQYF.

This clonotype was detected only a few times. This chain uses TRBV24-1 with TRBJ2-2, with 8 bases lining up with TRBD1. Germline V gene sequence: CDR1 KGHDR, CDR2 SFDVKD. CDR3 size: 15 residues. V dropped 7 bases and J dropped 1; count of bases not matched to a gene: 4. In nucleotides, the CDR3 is TGTGCCACCAGCTCCGGGACAGGGAACACCGGGGAGCTGTTTTTT. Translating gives CATSSGTGNTGELFF.

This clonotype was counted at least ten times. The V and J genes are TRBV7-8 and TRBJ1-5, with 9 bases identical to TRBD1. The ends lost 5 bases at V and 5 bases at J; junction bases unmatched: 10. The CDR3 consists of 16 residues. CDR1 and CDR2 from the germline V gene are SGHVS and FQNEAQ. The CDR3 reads CASSIPGQGGHQPQHF. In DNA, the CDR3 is TGTGCCAGCAGCATACCGGGACAGGGAGGGCATCAGCCCCAGCATTTT. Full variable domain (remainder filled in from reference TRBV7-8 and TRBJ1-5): GAGVSQSPRYKVAKRGQDVALRCDPISGHVSLFWYQQALGQGPEFLTYFQNEAQLDKSGLPSDRFFAERPEGSVSTLKIQRTQQEDSAVYLCASSIPGQGGHQPQHFGDGTRLSIL.

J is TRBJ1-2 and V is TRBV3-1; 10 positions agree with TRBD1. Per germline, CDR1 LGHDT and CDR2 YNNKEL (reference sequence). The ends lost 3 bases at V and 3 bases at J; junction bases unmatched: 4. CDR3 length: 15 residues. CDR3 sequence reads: CASSHPGQGYYGYTF. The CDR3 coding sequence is TGTGCCAGCAGCCATCCGGGACAGGGGTACTATGGCTACACCTTC.

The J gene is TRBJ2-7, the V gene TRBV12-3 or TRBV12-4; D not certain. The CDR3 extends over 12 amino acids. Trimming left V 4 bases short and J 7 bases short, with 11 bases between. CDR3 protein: CASSSPHSEQYF. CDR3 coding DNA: TGTGCCAGCAGTTCCCCCCATTCGGAGCAGTACTTC.

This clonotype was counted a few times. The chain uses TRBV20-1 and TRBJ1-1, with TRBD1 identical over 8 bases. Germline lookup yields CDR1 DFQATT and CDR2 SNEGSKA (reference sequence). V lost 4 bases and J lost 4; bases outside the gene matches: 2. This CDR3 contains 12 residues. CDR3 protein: CSATGGSTEAFF. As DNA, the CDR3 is TGCAGTGCTACAGGGGGCAGCACTGAAGCTTTCTTT.

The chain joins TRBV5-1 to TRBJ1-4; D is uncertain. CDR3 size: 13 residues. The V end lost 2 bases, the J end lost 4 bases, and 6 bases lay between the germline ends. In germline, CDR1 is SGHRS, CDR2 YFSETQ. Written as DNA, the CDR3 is TGCGCCAGCAGCTTCAACAGTAATGAAAAACTGTTTTTT. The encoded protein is CASSFNSNEKLFF.

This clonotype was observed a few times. CDR3 region: CASKRESSYNEQFF. CDR3 DNA: TGTGCCAGCAAGAGGGAGAGCTCCTACAATGAGCAGTTCTTC. The rearrangement joins TRBV12-3 or TRBV12-4 to TRBJ2-1; D might be TRBD2 (5 bases). Trimming took 7 bases from V and 0 from J, leaving 10 bases between them. The CDR3 totals 14 residues.

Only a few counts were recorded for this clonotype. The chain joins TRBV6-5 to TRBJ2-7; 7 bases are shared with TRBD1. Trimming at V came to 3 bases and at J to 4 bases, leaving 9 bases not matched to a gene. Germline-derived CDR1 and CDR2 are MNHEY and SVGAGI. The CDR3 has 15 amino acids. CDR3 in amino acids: CASSYPDRPPYEQYF. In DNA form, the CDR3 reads TGTGCCAGCAGTTATCCGGACAGGCCCCCTTACGAGCAGTACTTC.

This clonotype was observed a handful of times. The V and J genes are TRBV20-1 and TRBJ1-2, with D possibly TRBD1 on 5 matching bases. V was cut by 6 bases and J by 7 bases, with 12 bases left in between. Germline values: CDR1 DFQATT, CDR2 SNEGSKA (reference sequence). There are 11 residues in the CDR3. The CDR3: CSAPGGVGYTF. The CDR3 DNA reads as TGCAGTGCCCCTGGGGGGGTTGGCTACACCTTC.

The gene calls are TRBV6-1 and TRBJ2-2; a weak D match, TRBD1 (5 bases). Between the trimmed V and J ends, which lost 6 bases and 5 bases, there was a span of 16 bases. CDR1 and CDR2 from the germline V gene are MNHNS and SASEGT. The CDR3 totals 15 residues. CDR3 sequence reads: CASSVEAGYTGELFF. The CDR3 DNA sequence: TGTGCCAGCAGCGTCGAGGCAGGGTATACCGGGGAGCTGTTTTTT.

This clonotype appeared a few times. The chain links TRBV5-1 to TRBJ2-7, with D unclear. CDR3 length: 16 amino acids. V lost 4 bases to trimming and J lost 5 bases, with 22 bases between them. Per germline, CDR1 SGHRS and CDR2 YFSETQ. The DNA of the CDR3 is TGCGCCAGCAGCGTTGACGGACCCTCATCCACTAACGAGCAGTACTTC. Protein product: CASSVDGPSSTNEQYF.

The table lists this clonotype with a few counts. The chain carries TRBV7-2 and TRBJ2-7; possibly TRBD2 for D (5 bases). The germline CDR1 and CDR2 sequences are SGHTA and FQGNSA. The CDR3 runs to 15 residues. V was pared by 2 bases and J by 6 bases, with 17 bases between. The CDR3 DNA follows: TGTGCCAGCAGCTTATCTTACGAGGGAGCCTCCGAGCAGTACTTC. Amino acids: CASSLSYEGASEQYF.

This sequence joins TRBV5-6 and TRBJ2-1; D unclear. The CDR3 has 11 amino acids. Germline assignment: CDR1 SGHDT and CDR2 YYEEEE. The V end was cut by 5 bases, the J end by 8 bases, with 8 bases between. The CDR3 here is CASRSRDEQFF. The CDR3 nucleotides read TGTGCCAGCAGGTCCCGGGATGAGCAGTTCTTC.

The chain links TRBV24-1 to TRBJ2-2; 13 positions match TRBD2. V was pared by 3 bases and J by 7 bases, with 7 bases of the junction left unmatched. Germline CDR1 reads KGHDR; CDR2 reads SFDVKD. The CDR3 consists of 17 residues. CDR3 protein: CATSDGGTSGINGELFF. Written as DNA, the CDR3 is TGTGCCACCAGTGATGGAGGGACTAGCGGGATTAACGGGGAGCTGTTTTTT.

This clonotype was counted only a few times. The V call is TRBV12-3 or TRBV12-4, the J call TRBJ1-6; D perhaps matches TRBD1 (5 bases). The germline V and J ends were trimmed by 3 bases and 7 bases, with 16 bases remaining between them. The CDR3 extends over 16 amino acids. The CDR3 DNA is TGTGCCAGCAGTTTTTGGAGGTCAGGGCCAAATTCACCCCTCCACTTT. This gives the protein CASSFWRSGPNSPLHF.

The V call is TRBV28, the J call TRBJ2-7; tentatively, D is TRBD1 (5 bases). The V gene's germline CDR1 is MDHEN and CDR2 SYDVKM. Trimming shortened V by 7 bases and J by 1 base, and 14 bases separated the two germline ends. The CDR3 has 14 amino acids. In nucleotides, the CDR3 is TGTGCCAGCAAGGGGCTAATAGGTTCCTACGAGCAGTACTTC. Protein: CASKGLIGSYEQYF.

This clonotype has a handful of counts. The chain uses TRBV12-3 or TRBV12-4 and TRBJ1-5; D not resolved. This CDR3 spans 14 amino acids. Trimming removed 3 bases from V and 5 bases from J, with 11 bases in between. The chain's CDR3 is CASSFSSIDQPQHF. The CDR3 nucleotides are TGTGCCAGCAGTTTTTCGAGCATCGATCAGCCCCAGCATTTT.

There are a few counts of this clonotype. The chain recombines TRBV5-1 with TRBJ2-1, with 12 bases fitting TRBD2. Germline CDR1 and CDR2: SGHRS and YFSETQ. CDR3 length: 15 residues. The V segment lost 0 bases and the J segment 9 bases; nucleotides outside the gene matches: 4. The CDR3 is CASSLALAGGGEQFF. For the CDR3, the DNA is TGCGCCAGCAGCTTGGCACTAGCGGGAGGTGGTGAGCAGTTCTTC.